This TCR beta chain was identified in a study of blood T cell repertoires in COVID-19 (dated by TCRdb to 2020 to 2022). Background on the whole study: Samples covering the acute and convalescent phases of COVID-19 were provided by collaborators in the United States, Italy and Spain. A de-identified subject ID, COVID-19 status, age in years and sex were almost always included in the sample metadata. Where available, HLA class I and class II types were obtained from metadata supplied by the sample provider rather than from assay-based typing. The repertoires were released in a freely available public database intended as a resource for research on the immune response to SARS-CoV-2. Samples came from the ongoing ImmuneRACE study (first 160 participants) plus 1,254 subjects from 6 global collaborators. The dataset comprised deeply sampled blood TCRbeta repertoires from subjects exposed to, actively infected with, or recovered from COVID-19. The prospective study material was composed of cDNA or gDNA derived from T cells, B-cell-depleted T cells, or PBMCs. General findings and caveats noted by the study authors: Clinical and demographic metadata were provided uncurated, with the amount varying by source and participant.

TCRbeta CDR3 regions were amplified from genomic DNA by means of the immunoSEQ Assay, a bias-controlled multiplex PCR. In the authors' own workflow: Within the assay, amplification of reference gene primers was used to estimate how many nucleated cells each sample contained. To quantify the absolute abundance of each unique TCRbeta CDR3 rearrangement, sequence reads were collapsed and filtered. For each sample, productive Simpson clonality was calculated as the square root of Simpson's diversity index across productive rearrangements. Imported from immuneACCESS, the table was reduced by TCRdb to in-frame sequences with V and J called. These copies leave out some clones; in studies compared against another copy, an unresolved V gene accounts for under half, and the cause of the remainder is not known. D and trimming come from the DNA, and the V and J calls and clone size come from that table. The sample yields about 74,000 clones; around 86% were counted once. Over 25% of the sample rests with the top ten.

Trimming at the junction amounts to 4 bases on V and 2 bases on J, and the germline ends lie 17 bases apart. CDR1 and CDR2 (LGHNA, YSLEER) derive from the germline V gene. The CDR3 spans 16 residues, from the cysteine through the phenylalanine. The kept DNA is CDR3 alone, 48 bases in frame from the first base. The collaborating institutions used their own protocols to collect whole blood in K2EDTA tubes. For TCRbeta analysis, collaborators shipped samples in one of three forms: frozen whole blood, isolated PBMCs, or DNA extracted from either of those sample types. This clone has a single count. This receptor's antigen is unknown. There are no base qualities to consult, and no much larger clone falls within one base.

The sequencing input was peripheral blood. The TCR comes from a woman of 80 years or more with active or convalescent COVID-19. The chain links TRBV4-3 with TRBJ2-5; a tentative D match to TRBD2 spans 5 bases. The nucleotide sequence is TGCGCCAGCAGCCCGTTAGTATCGAGAGGGCAAGAGACCCAGTACTTC. This is translated as CASSPLVSRGQETQYF.